These 2 T cell receptor beta chains were all obtained from the same sample, sequenced in a study of blood T cell repertoires in COVID-19. Using immunoSEQ multiplex PCR, the repertoire was profiled, and TCRdb retains in-frame clones only, with some absent. Of 50,000 to 80,000 clones in the sample, more than 80% are singletons; the top ten hold about 9.3%. What was sequenced was peripheral blood. Source of these receptors: a woman aged 80 or over with active COVID-19.

V usage is TRBV24-1 and J usage is TRBJ2-1; D not certain. The CDR3 runs 13 residues. Germline values: CDR1 KGHDR, CDR2 SFDVKD. Trimming left V 3 bases short and J 5 bases short, with 7 bases between. The CDR3 coding sequence is TGTGCCACCAGTGATCAGTACAACAATGAGCAGTTCTTC. Translating it yields CATSDQYNNEQFF.

The chain links TRBV11-3 to TRBJ2-1, with a possible D match to TRBD2 (5 bases). Trimming pared 0 bases from V and 3 bases from J, leaving 9 bases between. There are 15 residues in the CDR3. Germline CDR1 is SGHNT and CDR2 is YENEEA. The CDR3 spells CASSLDASLYNEQFF. CDR3 nucleotide sequence: TGTGCCAGCAGCTTAGATGCTAGCCTCTACAATGAGCAGTTCTTC.